This entry concerns a single T cell receptor (beta chain). The antigen is unknown. Time point specified: week 47, end of study. Topical imiquimod accompanied each vaccine dose, which consisted of 300 ug of mutant IDH1 20-mer peptide. During weeks 1, 3, 5, 7, 11, 15, 19 and 23, patients received eight vaccinations. The CDR3 has 14 amino acids. Germline V gives CDR1 MNHNY, CDR2 SVGAGI (reference sequence). V shed 6 bases, J shed 5 bases, and the junction held 7 bases outside the gene matches. The data derive from a study of a mutant IDH1 vaccine in newly diagnosed glioma. Whole-study context: The earlier regimen, radiotherapy, temozolomide, or both, was most often both. Study results and caveats: There seemed to be no relation between pseudoprogression and changes in top peripheral T cell clonotypes.

Sequencing used immunoSEQ multiplex PCR; TCRdb keeps in-frame clones, though not all of them. The sample consists of fewer than 60,000 clones, around 60% of them appearing once. The source was peripheral blood mononuclear cells (PBMCs), collected from a glioma patient whose treatment included an IDH1 peptide vaccine. The sequence was obtained from a man aged 35 to 55 with glioma. Some clones in this sample may be carry-over from other donors' samples. J is TRBJ1-1 and V is TRBV6-6; 9 bases fit TRBD1. CDR3 in DNA: TGTGCCAGCAGCCCGACAGGGGGGCGGACTGAAGCTTTCTTT. It yields the protein CASSPTGGRTEAFF.